This paragraph reports one TCR beta chain. The data belong to a study of cytomegalovirus exposure and HLA in healthy donors. Germline V CDR1 and CDR2: MNHEY, SVGAGI. CDR3 size: 13 residues. V lost 2 bases, J lost 1 base, and 5 bases lay in between. PCR involved 60 Vbeta and 13 Jbeta primers. Using immunoSEQ multiplex PCR, the repertoire was profiled, and TCRdb retains in-frame clones only, with some absent. The table lists roughly 160,000 clones, roughly 85% of them singletons. This sequence joins TRBV6-5 and TRBJ1-1; TRBD1 is a possible D gene (5 bases). Sequenced input: PBMCs. The clonotype was recovered from a man aged 25-45 years in good health and CMV-seropositive. CDR3 bases: TGTGCCAGCAGTTACAGGGGGAACACTGAAGCTTTCTTT. It encodes CASSYRGNTEAFF.